This T cell receptor (beta chain) was sequenced for a study of control samples from healthy donors and cancer patients. Data came from immunoSEQ multiplex PCR; TCRdb stores just in-frame clones and leaves some out. The table lists tens of thousands of clones, around 87% of them singletons. The junction had 1 base not matched to a gene; V was cut back by 0 bases and J by 6 bases. The CDR3 length is 14 residues. Germline V lookup: CDR1 SGHRS, CDR2 YFSETQ. Sequenced material: PBMCs. This TCR was sampled from a woman aged 55-69 years with lung cancer. The rearrangement uses TRBV5-1 and TRBJ2-1; 9 bases line up with TRBD2. The CDR3 spells CASSLVSGSNEQFF. The CDR3 DNA reads TGCGCCAGCAGCTTGGTTAGCGGGAGCAATGAGCAGTTCTTC.